The following is a T cell receptor beta chain sequence with its context. This record comes from a study of monozygotic twins with inflammatory bowel disease. This CDR3 has 14 residues. Per the germline V gene, CDR1 is SGDLS and CDR2 is YYNGEE. TCRdb reprocessed the 5' RACE reads, with one entry per CDR3 protein and no DNA. The sample has 350,000 to 400,000 distinct CDR3 sequences. The source material was blood. The V gene is TRBV9, the J gene TRBJ2-3; with no DNA, the TCRdb D assignment of TRBD1 cannot be verified. This sequence originates from a human donor with ulcerative colitis or Crohn's disease, or a healthy co-twin of an affected twin (not recorded which). This CDR3 is CASSVVGRKDTQYF. Combining the CDR3 with reference TRBV9 and TRBJ2-3 gives the whole variable domain DSGVTQTPKHLITATGQRVTLRCSPRSGDLSVYWYQQSLDQGLQFLIQYYNGEERAKGNILERFSAQQFPDLHSELNLSSLELGDSALYFCASSVVGRKDTQYFGPGTRLTVL.